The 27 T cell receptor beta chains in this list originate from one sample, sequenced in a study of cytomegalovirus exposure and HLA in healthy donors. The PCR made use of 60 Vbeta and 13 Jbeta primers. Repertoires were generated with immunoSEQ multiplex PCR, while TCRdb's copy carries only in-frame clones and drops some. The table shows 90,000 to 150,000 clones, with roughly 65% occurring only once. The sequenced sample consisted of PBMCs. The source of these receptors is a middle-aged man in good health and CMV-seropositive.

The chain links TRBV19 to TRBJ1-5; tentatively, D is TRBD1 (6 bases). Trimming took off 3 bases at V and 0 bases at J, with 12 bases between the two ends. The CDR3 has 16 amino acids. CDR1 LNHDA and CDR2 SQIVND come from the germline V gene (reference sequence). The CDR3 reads CASSILGQSSNQPQHF. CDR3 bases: TGTGCCAGTAGTATCCTCGGACAGTCTAGCAATCAGCCCCAGCATTTT.

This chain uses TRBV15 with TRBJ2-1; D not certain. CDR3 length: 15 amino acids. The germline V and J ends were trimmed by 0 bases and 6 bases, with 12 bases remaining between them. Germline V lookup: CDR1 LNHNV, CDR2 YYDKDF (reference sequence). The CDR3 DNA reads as TGTGCCACCAGCAGAGATCGGCGAGAGGCCAATGAGCAGTTCTTC. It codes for CATSRDRREANEQFF. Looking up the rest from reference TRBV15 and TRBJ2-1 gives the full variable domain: DAMVIQNPRYQVTQFGKPVTLSCSQTLNHNVMYWYQQKSSQAPKLLFHYYDKDFNNEADTPDNFQSRRPNTSFCFLDIRSPGLGDTAMYLCATSRDRREANEQFFGPGTRLTVL.

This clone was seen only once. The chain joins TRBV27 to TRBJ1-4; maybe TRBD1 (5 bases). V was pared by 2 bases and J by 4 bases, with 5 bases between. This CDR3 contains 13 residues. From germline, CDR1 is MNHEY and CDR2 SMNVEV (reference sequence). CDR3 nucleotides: TGTGCCAGCAGTTTACAGGGTAATGAAAAACTGTTTTTT. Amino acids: CASSLQGNEKLFF.

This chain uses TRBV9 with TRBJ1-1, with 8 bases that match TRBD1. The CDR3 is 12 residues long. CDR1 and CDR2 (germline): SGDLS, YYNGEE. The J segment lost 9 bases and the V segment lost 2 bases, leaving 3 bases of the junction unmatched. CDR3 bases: TGTGCCAGCAGCGTCGACAGGGGACAAGCTTTCTTT. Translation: CASSVDRGQAFF.

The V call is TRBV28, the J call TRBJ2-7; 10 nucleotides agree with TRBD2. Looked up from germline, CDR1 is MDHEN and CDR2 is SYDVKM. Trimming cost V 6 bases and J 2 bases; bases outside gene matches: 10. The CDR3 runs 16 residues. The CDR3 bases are TGTGCCAGCAGCTCACAGACTAGCGGGTATACCTACGAGCAGTACTTC. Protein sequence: CASSSQTSGYTYEQYF.

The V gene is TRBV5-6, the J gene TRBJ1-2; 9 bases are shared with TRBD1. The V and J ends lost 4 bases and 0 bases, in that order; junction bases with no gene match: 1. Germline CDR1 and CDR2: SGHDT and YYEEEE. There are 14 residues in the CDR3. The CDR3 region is CASSRTGANYGYTF. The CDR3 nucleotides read TGTGCCAGCAGCCGGACAGGGGCTAACTATGGCTACACCTTC.

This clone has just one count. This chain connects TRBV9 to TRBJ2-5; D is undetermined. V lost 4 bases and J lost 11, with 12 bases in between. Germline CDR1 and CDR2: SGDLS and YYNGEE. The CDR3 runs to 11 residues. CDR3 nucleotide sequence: TGTGCCAGCAGCACCCCGGGTCCTCAGTACTTC. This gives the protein CASSTPGPQYF.

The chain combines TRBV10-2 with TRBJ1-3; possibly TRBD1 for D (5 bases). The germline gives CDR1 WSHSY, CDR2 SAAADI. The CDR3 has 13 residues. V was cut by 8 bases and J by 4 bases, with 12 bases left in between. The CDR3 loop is CASGSGLGNTIYF. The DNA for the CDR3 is TGCGCCAGCGGCTCAGGGCTCGGAAACACCATATATTTT.

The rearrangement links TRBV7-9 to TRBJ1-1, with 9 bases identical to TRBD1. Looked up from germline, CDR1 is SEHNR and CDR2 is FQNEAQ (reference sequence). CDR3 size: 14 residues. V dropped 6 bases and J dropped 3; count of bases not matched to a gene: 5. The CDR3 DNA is TGTGCCAGCAGACACAGGGGGCAGTACACTGAAGCTTTCTTT. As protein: CASRHRGQYTEAFF.

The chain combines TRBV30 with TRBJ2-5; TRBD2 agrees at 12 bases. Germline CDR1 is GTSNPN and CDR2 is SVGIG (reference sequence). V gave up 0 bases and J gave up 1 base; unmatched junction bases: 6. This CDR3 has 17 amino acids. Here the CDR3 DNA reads TGTGCCTGGAGTGTACGACGGACTAGCGGGGCCCAAGAGACCCAGTACTTC. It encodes CAWSVRRTSGAQETQYF.

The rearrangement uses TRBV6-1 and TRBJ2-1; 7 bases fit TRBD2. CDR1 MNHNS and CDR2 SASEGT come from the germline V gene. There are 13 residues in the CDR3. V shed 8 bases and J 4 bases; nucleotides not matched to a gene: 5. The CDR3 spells CASAASGYNEQFF. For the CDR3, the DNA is TGTGCCAGCGCGGCTAGCGGTTACAATGAGCAGTTCTTC.

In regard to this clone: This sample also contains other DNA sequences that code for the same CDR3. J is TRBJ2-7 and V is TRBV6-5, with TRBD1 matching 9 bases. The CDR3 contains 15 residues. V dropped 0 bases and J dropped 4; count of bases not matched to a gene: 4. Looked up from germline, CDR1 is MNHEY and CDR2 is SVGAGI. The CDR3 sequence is CASSYSGTGSYEQYF. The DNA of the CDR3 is TGTGCCAGCAGTTACTCCGGGACAGGGAGTTACGAGCAGTACTTC.

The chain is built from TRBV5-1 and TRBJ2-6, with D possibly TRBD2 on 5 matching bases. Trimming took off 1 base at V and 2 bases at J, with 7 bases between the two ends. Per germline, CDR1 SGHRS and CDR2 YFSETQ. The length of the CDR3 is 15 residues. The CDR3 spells CASSLLGAGANVLTF. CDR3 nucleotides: TGCGCCAGCAGCTTGCTCGGGGCTGGGGCCAACGTCCTGACTTTC.

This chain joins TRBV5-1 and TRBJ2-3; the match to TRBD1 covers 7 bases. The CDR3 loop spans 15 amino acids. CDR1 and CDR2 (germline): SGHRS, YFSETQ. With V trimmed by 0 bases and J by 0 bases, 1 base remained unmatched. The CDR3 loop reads CASSLAGQSTDTQYF. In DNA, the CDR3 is TGCGCCAGCAGCTTGGCGGGACAGAGCACAGATACGCAGTATTTT.

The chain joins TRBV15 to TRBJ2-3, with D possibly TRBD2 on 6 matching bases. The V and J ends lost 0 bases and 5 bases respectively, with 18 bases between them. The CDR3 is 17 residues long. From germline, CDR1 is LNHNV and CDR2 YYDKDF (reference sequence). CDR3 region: CATSRDLGRRAGDTQYF. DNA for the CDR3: TGTGCCACCAGCAGAGATCTCGGGAGACGCGCGGGAGATACGCAGTATTTT.

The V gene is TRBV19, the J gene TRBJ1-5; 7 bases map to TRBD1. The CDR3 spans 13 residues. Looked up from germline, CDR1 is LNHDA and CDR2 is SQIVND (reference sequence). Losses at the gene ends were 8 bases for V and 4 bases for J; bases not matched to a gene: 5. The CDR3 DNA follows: TGTGCCAGTCGGGACAGATTTAATCAGCCCCAGCATTTT. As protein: CASRDRFNQPQHF.

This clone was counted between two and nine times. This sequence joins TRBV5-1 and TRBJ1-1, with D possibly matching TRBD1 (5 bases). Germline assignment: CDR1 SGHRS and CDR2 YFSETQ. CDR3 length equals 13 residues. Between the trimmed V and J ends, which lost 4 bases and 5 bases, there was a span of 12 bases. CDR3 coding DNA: TGCGCCAGCAGCACTGGGGGGAGTACTGAAGCTTTCTTT. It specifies CASSTGGSTEAFF.

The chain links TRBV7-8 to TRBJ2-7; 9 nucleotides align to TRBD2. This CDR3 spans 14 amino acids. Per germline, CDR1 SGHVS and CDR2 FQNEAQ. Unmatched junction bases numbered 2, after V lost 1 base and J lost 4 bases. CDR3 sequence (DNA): TGTGCCAGCAGCTTAGTCGCGGGGGGGTACGAGCAGTACTTC. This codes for CASSLVAGGYEQYF.

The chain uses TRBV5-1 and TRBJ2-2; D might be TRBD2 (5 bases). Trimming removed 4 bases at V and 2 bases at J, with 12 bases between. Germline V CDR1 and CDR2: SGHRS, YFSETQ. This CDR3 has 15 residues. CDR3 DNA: TGCGCCAGCAGCCCCCGGGGAGTAAACACCGGGGAGCTGTTTTTT. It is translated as CASSPRGVNTGELFF.

The CDR3 nucleotides read TGTGCCAGCAGTGCACTAGCGGGAGATGAAGATACGCAGTATTTT. Translation: CASSALAGDEDTQYF. The chain joins TRBV6-1 to TRBJ2-3, with TRBD2 matching 11 bases. Germline CDR1 MNHNS, CDR2 SASEGT. The ends lost 4 bases at V and 5 bases at J; junction bases unmatched: 5. This CDR3 is 15 amino acids long.

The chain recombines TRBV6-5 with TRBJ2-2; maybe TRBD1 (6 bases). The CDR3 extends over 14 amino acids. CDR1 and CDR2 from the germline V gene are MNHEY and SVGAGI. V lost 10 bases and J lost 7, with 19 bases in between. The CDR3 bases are TGTGCCACCAGGGAAGGGGCCAGGGGCGGGGAGCTGTTTTTT. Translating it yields CATREGARGGELFF.

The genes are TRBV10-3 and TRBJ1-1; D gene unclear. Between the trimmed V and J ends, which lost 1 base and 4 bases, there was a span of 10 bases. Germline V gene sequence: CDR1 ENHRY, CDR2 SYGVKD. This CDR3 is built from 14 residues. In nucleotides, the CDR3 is TGTGCCATCAGTGAGTTCGCCGTCGGCACTGAAGCTTTCTTT. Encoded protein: CAISEFAVGTEAFF.

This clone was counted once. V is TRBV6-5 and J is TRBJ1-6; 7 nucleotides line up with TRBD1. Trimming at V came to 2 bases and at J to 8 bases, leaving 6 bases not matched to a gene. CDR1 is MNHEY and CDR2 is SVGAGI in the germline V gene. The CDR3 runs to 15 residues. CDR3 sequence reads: CASSYTRDSDSPLHF. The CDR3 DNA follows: TGTGCCAGCAGTTACACCCGGGACAGCGATTCACCCCTCCACTTT.

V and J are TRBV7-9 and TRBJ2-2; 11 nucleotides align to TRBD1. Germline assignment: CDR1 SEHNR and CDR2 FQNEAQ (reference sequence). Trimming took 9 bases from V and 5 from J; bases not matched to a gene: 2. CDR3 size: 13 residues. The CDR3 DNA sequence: TGTGCCAGAGGGACAGGGGGGACCGGGGAGCTGTTTTTT. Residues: CARGTGGTGELFF.

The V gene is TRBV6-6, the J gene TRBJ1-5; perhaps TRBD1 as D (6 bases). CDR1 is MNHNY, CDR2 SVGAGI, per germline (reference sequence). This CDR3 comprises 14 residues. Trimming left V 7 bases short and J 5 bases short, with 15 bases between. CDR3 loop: CASNTRGSDQPQHF. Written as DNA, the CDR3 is TGTGCCAGCAACACCAGGGGCTCCGATCAGCCCCAGCATTTT.

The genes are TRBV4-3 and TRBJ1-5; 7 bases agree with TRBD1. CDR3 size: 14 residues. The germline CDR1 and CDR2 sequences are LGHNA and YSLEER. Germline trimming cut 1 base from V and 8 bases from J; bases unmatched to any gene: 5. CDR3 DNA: TGCGCCAGCAGCCAAGGACAGGGCGCGGAGCCCCAGCATTTT. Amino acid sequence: CASSQGQGAEPQHF.

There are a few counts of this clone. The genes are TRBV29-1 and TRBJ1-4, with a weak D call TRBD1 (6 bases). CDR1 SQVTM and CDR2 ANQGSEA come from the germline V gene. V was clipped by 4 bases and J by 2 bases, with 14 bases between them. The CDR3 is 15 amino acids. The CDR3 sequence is CSVAGGFGTNEKLFF. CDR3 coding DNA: TGCAGCGTTGCGGGGGGCTTTGGCACTAATGAAAAACTGTTTTTT.